These 14 T cell receptor beta chains share one sample of origin, sequenced in a study of cytomegalovirus exposure and HLA in healthy donors. Researchers ran the PCR with 60 Vbeta and 13 Jbeta primers. Produced via immunoSEQ multiplex PCR; TCRdb's table is partial and in-frame only. The table records tens of thousands of clones, roughly nine tenths of them present only once. Sequencing used PBMCs. These receptors originate from a woman aged 25-40 years in good health and CMV-seropositive.

The V call is TRBV5-5, the J call TRBJ1-5; D remains ambiguous. The germline V and J ends were trimmed by 1 base and 0 bases, with 11 bases remaining between them. CDR3 length equals 16 residues. Germline V gives CDR1 SGHKS, CDR2 YYEKEE (reference sequence). CDR3: CASSLNGRYSNQPQHF. The CDR3 DNA sequence: TGTGCCAGCAGCTTGAACGGTCGATATAGCAATCAGCCCCAGCATTTT.

The rearrangement links TRBV6-1 to TRBJ2-1; possibly TRBD2 for D (6 bases). Germline CDR1 reads MNHNS; CDR2 reads SASEGT. The CDR3 totals 12 residues. The V end was cut by 6 bases, the J end by 12 bases, with 15 bases between. The CDR3 sequence is CASREASVSQFF. The CDR3 region has the DNA TGTGCCAGCAGGGAGGCTAGCGTATCGCAGTTCTTC.

The gene calls are TRBV5-6 and TRBJ2-5, with D uncertain. The CDR3 runs 13 residues. The V gene's germline CDR1 is SGHDT and CDR2 YYEEEE. The ends were cut back, 5 bases at V and 6 bases at J, with 14 bases in the middle. DNA of the CDR3: TGTGCCAGCAGGGCGCTAGACGAGAAGACCCAGTACTTC. This gives the protein CASRALDEKTQYF.

J is TRBJ1-2 and V is TRBV19, with D tentatively TRBD1 (5 bases). This CDR3 is 16 amino acids long. Trimming cost V 4 bases and J 6 bases, with 21 bases left between them. Germline-derived CDR1 and CDR2 are LNHDA and SQIVND (reference sequence). The CDR3 loop reads CASSRSPAGGANGYTF. Written as DNA, the CDR3 is TGTGCCAGTAGTAGATCTCCGGCCGGGGGAGCAAATGGCTACACCTTC.

This chain connects TRBV11-1 to TRBJ1-1; 7 bases align to TRBD1. CDR1 is SGHAT and CDR2 is FQDESV in the germline V gene (reference sequence). CDR3 length: 14 residues. Germline trimming cut 1 base from V and 4 bases from J; bases unmatched to any gene: 3. The CDR3 protein is CASSLDPGGTEAFF. CDR3 bases: TGTGCCAGCAGCTTAGACCCAGGGGGCACTGAAGCTTTCTTT.

J is TRBJ2-1 and V is TRBV27; 8 bases align to TRBD2. The V gene's germline CDR1 is MNHEY and CDR2 SMNVEV (reference sequence). The CDR3 totals 15 residues. After removal of 5 bases from V and 5 bases from J, the junction contained 8 bases not matched to a gene. CDR3 protein: CASSGPGTSHNEQFF. The CDR3 bases are TGTGCCAGCAGTGGACCCGGGACTAGTCACAATGAGCAGTTCTTC.

This sequence joins TRBV27 and TRBJ1-5; 12 bases align to TRBD1. V was clipped by 4 bases and J by 2 bases; unmatched bases: 15. Per germline, CDR1 MNHEY and CDR2 SMNVEV (reference sequence). The CDR3 loop spans 20 amino acids. CDR3 sequence: CASSSTRRDRGLWGNQPQHF. The CDR3 DNA reads as TGTGCCAGCAGTTCCACCCGGCGGGACAGGGGGCTTTGGGGCAATCAGCCCCAGCATTTT.

The rearrangement links TRBV27 to TRBJ2-5; 9 bases fit TRBD1. Matching the DNA end better, TRBJ2-7 makes the J call doubtful. The germline V gene has CDR1 MNHEY and CDR2 SMNVEV (reference sequence). The CDR3 is 16 amino acids. CDR3 coding DNA: TGTGCCAGCAGTTCCCGGACAGGGGATTTTTCCTACGAGCAGTACTTC. Its protein product is CASSSRTGDFSYEQYF.

The rearrangement joins TRBV27 to TRBJ2-7; TRBD2 might be the D (5 bases). Trimming removed 5 bases from V and 2 bases from J, with 37 bases in between. In germline, CDR1 is MNHEY, CDR2 SMNVEV (reference sequence). The CDR3 consists of 22 residues. The CDR3 region is CASSPLEARGRLSVRMTYEQYF. For the CDR3, the DNA is TGTGCCAGCAGTCCCCTGGAGGCCCGAGGGCGGCTTTCAGTACGCATGACCTACGAGCAGTACTTC.

This clone was counted between two and nine times. The chain recombines TRBV5-1 with TRBJ2-1, with a tentative D call TRBD1 (7 bases). Germline CDR1 and CDR2: SGHRS and YFSETQ. The CDR3 is 15 amino acids. The V gene lost 4 bases and the J gene lost 9 bases, with 20 bases spanning the gap. The CDR3 spells CASSPQWTGGGEQFF. The CDR3 nucleotides are TGCGCCAGCAGCCCCCAGTGGACAGGAGGGGGTGAGCAGTTCTTC.

This rearrangement joins TRBV27 to TRBJ2-7; tentative D call: TRBD2 (5 bases). The CDR3 loop spans 15 amino acids. Trimming left V 4 bases short and J 2 bases short, with 15 bases between. Per germline, CDR1 MNHEY and CDR2 SMNVEV (reference sequence). As DNA, the CDR3 is TGTGCCAGCAGTTCGATGAGGACTGACACCTACGAGCAGTACTTC. Protein: CASSSMRTDTYEQYF.

V and J are TRBV11-2 and TRBJ2-1; 10 nucleotides line up with TRBD2. This CDR3 has 16 residues. The trim removed 2 bases at V and 9 bases at J, leaving 10 bases unmatched. Germline V CDR1 and CDR2: SGHAT, FQNNGV. The CDR3 bases are TGTGCCAGCAGCTTAAAGGCTAGCGGGAGTTCAGGTGAGCAGTTCTTC. This encodes CASSLKASGSSGEQFF.

The V and J genes are TRBV19 and TRBJ1-4, with D uncertain. The CDR3 sequence is 14 residues long. Trimming took 3 bases from V and 8 from J, leaving 13 bases between them. CDR1 and CDR2 (germline): LNHDA, SQIVND (reference sequence). For the CDR3, the DNA is TGTGCCAGTAGTATGGGTTCCGGGTACGAAAAACTGTTTTTT. Protein sequence: CASSMGSGYEKLFF.

The chain links TRBV7-8 to TRBJ2-3, with D possibly being TRBD2 (5 bases). Germline values: CDR1 SGHVS, CDR2 FQNEAQ. V lost 4 bases to trimming and J lost 0 bases, with 20 bases between them. This CDR3 is 18 amino acids long. The CDR3 DNA is TGTGCCAGCAGCTCGACCAGGACTTCATCGCAGAGCACAGATACGCAGTATTTT. Amino acid sequence: CASSSTRTSSQSTDTQYF. Looking up the rest from reference TRBV7-8 and TRBJ2-3 gives the full variable domain: GAGVSQSPRYKVAKRGQDVALRCDPISGHVSLFWYQQALGQGPEFLTYFQNEAQLDKSGLPSDRFFAERPEGSVSTLKIQRTQQEDSAVYLCASSSTRTSSQSTDTQYFGPGTRLTVL.